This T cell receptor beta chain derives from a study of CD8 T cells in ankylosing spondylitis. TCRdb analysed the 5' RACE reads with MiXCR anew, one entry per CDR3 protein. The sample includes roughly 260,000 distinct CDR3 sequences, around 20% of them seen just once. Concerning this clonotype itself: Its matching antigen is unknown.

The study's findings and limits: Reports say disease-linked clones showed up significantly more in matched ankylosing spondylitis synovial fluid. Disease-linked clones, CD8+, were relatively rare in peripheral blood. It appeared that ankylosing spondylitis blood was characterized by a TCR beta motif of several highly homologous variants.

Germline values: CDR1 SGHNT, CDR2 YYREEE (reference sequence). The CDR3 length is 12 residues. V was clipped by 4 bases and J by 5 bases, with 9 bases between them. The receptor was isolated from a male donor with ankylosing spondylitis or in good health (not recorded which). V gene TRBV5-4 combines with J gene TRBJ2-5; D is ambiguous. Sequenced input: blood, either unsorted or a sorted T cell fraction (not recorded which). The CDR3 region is CASSRNSETQYF. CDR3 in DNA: TGTGCCAGCAGCCGTAACAGCGAGACCCAGTACTTC. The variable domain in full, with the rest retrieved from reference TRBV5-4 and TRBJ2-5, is ETGVTQSPTHLIKTRGQQVTLRCSSQSGHNTVSWYQQALGQGPQFIFQYYREEENGRGNFPPRFSGLQFPNYSSELNVNALELDDSALYLCASSRNSETQYFGPGTRLLVL.